This T cell receptor beta chain appears in the sequencing data of a study of identical twins. There are 17 residues in the CDR3. With 7 bases removed from V and 6 bases from J, the gap between germline ends came to 25 bases. TCRdb re-called the 5' RACE reads through MiXCR, storing one row per CDR3 protein. The profile shows over 550,000 distinct CDR3 sequences, about 7.1% of them singletons. These data were also filed under a second study, of yellow fever vaccine responses in identical twins.

This clonotype was sampled from a woman between 18 and 29 years old in good health. Sequences were obtained from PBMCs. This chain joins TRBV12-3 or TRBV12-4 and TRBJ2-1; weak D call: TRBD2 (7 bases). The CDR3 DNA follows: TGTGCCAGCACCACCCCTTTGTTGGGGGGGGCCGTCAATGAGCAGTTCTTC. Translation gives CASTTPLLGGAVNEQFF.